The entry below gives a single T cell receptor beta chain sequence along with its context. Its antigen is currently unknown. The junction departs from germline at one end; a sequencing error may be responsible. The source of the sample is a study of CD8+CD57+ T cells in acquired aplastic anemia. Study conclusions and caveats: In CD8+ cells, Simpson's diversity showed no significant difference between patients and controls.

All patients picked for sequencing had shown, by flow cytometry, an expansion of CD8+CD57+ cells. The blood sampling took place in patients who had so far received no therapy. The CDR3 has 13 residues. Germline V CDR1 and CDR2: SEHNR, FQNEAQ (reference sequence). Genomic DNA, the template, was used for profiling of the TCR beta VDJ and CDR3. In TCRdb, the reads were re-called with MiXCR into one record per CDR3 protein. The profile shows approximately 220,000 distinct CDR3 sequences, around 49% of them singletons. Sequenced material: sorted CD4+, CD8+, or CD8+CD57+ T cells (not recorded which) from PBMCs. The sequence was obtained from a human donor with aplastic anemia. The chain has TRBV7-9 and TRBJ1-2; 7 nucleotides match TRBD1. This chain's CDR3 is CASSRGTADGYTF. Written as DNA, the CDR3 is TGCGCCAGCAGCCGGGGGACAGCTGATGGCTACACCTTC. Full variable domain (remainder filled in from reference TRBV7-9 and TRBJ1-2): DTGVSQNPRHKITKRGQNVTFRCDPISEHNRLYWYRQTLGQGPEFLTYFQNEAQLEKSRLLSDRFSAERPKGSFSTLEIQRTEQGDSAMYLCASSRGTADGYTFGSGTRLTVV.